These 8 T cell receptor beta chains came from one sample sequenced in a study of blood T cell repertoires in COVID-19. Clones were read by immunoSEQ multiplex PCR, and TCRdb kept only the in-frame ones, dropping some. The sample has about 130,000 clones, around 80% seen once. Input material: peripheral blood. These receptors were obtained from a man aged 70 or older with acute or convalescent COVID-19.

This chain connects TRBV7-9 to TRBJ1-1, with D tentatively TRBD1 (5 bases). Germline V gene data show CDR1 as SEHNR and CDR2 as FQNEAQ (reference sequence). The V end lost 4 bases, the J end lost 0 bases, and 12 bases lay between the germline ends. The CDR3 contains 15 residues. The CDR3 region has the DNA TGTGCCAGCAGCTCCCTACAGGTGCTGAACACTGAAGCTTTCTTT. This gives the protein CASSSLQVLNTEAFF.

The chain uses TRBV16 and TRBJ1-3; D call uncertain. The CDR3 is 15 residues long. With 0 bases removed from V and 1 base from J, the gap between germline ends came to 7 bases. Germline assignment: CDR1 KGHSY and CDR2 FQNENV. CDR3 in amino acids: CASSQSRASGNTIYF. The DNA of the CDR3 is TGTGCCAGCAGCCAATCGAGGGCATCTGGAAACACCATATATTTT.

J is TRBJ1-1 and V is TRBV5-6; D unclear. Trimming stripped 3 bases from V and 1 base from J, with 10 bases between. Germline V CDR1 and CDR2: SGHDT, YYEEEE. The CDR3 runs 14 residues. CDR3 in amino acids: CASSSRVQNTEAFF. The CDR3 coding sequence is TGTGCCAGCAGCTCGAGGGTACAGAACACTGAAGCTTTCTTT.

The chain recombines TRBV25-1 with TRBJ2-3; D is unclear. Germline V gene sequence: CDR1 MGHDK, CDR2 SYGVNS. V lost 1 base and J 2 bases, leaving 10 bases between the germline ends. This CDR3 is 15 amino acids long. The CDR3 sequence: CASSEWSTPTDTQYF. DNA for the CDR3: TGTGCCAGCAGTGAATGGTCTACCCCCACAGATACGCAGTATTTT.

The rearrangement links TRBV28 to TRBJ2-4; no clear D. From germline, CDR1 is MDHEN and CDR2 SYDVKM. V shed 4 bases and J shed 0 bases, with 7 bases lying between them. This CDR3 has 14 residues. The CDR3 DNA follows: TGTGCCAGCAGTTATTCAGGAGCCAAAAACATTCAGTACTTC. Translated, it gives CASSYSGAKNIQYF.

The chain recombines TRBV6-5 with TRBJ1-4, with no clear D. This CDR3 region has 15 residues. Germline V gives CDR1 MNHEY, CDR2 SVGAGI. The V and J ends lost 6 bases and 7 bases respectively, with 18 bases between them. CDR3 bases: TGTGCCAGCAGAACTACCCCCACATCTACTGAAAAACTGTTTTTT. As protein: CASRTTPTSTEKLFF.

This chain joins TRBV20-1 and TRBJ2-5, with D possibly being TRBD2 (5 bases). V gave up 6 bases and J gave up 1 base, with 6 bases separating them. Per the germline V gene, CDR1 is DFQATT and CDR2 is SNEGSKA (reference sequence). The CDR3 runs to 11 residues. The chain's CDR3 is CSASGQETQYF. As DNA, the CDR3 is TGCAGTGCAAGCGGCCAAGAGACCCAGTACTTC.

This clone has a handful of counts. The J gene is TRBJ1-4, the V gene TRBV18; D is unclear. The V and J ends lost 6 bases and 8 bases respectively, with 13 bases between them. This CDR3 is 13 amino acids long. The germline V gene has CDR1 KGHSH and CDR2 LQKENI. The CDR3 protein is CASSTTPEEKLFF. The CDR3 DNA follows: TGTGCCAGCTCTACCACGCCCGAGGAAAAACTGTTTTTT.